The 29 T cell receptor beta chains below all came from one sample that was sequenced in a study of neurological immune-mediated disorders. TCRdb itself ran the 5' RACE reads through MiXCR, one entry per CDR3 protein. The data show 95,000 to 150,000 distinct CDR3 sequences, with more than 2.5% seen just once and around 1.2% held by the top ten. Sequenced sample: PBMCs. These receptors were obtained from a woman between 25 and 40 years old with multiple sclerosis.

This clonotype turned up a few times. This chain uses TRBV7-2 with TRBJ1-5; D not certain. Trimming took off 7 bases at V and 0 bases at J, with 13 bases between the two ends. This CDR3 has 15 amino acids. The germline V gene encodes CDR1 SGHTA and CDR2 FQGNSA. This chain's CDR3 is CASMGGPYSNQPQHF. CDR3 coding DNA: TGTGCCAGCATGGGAGGTCCTTATAGCAATCAGCCCCAGCATTTT.

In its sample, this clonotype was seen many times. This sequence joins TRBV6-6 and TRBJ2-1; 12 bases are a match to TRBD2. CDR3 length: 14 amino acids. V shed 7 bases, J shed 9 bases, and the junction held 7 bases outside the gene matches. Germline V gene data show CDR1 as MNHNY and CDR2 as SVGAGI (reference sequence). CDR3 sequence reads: CASTDPGLAGEQFF. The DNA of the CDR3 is TGTGCCAGCACCGATCCGGGACTAGCGGGTGAGCAGTTCTTC.

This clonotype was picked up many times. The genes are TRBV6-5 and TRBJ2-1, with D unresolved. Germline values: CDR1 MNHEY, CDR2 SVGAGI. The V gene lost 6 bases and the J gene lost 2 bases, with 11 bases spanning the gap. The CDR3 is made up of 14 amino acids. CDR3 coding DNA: TGTGCCAGCAGACATGGGGTGGCCTACAATGAGCAGTTCTTC. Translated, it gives CASRHGVAYNEQFF.

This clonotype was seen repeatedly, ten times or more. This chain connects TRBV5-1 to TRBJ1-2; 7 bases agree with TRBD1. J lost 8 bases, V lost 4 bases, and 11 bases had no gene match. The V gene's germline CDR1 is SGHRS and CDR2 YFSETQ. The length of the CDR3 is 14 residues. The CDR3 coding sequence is TGCGCCAGCAGCAATTACGGACAGGCTTACGGCTACACCTTC. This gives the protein CASSNYGQAYGYTF.

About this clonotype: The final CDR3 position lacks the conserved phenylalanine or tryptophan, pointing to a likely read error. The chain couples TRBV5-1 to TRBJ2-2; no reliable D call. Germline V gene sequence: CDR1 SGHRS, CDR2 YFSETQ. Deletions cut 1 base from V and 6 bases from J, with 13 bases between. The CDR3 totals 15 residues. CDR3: CASSLRKSPPGELFN. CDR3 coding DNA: TGCGCCAGCAGCTTGAGGAAGTCCCCTCCCGGGGAGCTGTTTAAT.

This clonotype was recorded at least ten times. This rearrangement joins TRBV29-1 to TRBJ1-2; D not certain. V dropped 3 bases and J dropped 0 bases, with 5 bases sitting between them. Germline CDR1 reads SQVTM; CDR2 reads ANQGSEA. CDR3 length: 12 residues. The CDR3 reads CSVESPNYGYTF. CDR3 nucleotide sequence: TGCAGCGTTGAGTCGCCTAACTATGGCTACACCTTC.

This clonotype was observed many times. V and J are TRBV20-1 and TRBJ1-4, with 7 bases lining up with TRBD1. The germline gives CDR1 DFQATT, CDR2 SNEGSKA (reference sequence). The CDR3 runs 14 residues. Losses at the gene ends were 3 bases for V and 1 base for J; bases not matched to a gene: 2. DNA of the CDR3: TGCAGTGCTAGCGGGACAGTAACTAATGAAAAACTGTTTTTT. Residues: CSASGTVTNEKLFF.

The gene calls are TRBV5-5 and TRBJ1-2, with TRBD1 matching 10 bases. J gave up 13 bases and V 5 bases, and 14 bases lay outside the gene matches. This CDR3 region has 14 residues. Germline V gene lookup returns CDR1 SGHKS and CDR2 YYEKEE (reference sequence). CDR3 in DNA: TGTGCCAGCAGAAACCGGGACAGGGGACCCCTGGGCACCTTC. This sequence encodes CASRNRDRGPLGTF.

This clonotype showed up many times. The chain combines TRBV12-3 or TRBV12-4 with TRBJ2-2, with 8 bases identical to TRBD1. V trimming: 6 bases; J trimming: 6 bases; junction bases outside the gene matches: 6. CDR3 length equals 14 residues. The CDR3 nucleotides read TGTGCCAGCAGGGACAGGGTAATTGCCGGGGAGCTGTTTTTT. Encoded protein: CASRDRVIAGELFF.

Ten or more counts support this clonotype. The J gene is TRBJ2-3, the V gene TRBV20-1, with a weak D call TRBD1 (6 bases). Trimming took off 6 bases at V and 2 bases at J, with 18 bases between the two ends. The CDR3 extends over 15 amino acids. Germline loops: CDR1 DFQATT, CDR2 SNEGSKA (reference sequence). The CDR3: CSATTPRGNTDTQYF. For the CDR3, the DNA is TGCAGTGCCACTACCCCCAGGGGAAACACAGATACGCAGTATTTT.

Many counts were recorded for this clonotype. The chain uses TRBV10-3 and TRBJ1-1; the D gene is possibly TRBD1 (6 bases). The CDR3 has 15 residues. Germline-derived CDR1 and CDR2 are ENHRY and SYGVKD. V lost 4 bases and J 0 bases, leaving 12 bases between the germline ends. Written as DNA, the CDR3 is TGTGCCATCAGTGCAAAGACAGGTCTGAACACTGAAGCTTTCTTT. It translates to CAISAKTGLNTEAFF.

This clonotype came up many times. CDR3 nucleotide sequence: TGTGCCAGCAGCTTAGAAGAATCTTACAGCTCCTACAATGAGCAGTTCTTC. This encodes CASSLEESYSSYNEQFF. The J gene is TRBJ2-1, the V gene TRBV7-8; D call uncertain. The V and J ends lost 1 base and 0 bases respectively, with 13 bases between them. This CDR3 spans 17 amino acids. Germline values: CDR1 SGHVS, CDR2 FQNEAQ.

CDR3 in amino acids: CASSYTGLANYGYTF. The CDR3 bases are TGTGCCAGCAGCTATACAGGGTTAGCTAACTATGGCTACACCTTC. This chain uses TRBV7-2 with TRBJ1-2; TRBD1 is a possible D gene (6 bases). V was shortened by 4 bases and J by 0 bases, with 12 bases between the two germline ends. This CDR3 is 15 amino acids long. CDR1 and CDR2 (germline): SGHTA, FQGNSA.

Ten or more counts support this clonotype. CDR3 loop: CASSPIPRSYEQYF. The CDR3 region has the DNA TGTGCCAGCAGTCCAATCCCACGTTCCTACGAGCAGTACTTC. The J gene is TRBJ2-7, the V gene TRBV6-2 or TRBV6-3; D remains unclear. From germline, CDR1 is MNHEY and CDR2 SVGEGT. The CDR3 length is 14 residues. Trimming left V 5 bases short and J 1 base short, with 12 bases between.

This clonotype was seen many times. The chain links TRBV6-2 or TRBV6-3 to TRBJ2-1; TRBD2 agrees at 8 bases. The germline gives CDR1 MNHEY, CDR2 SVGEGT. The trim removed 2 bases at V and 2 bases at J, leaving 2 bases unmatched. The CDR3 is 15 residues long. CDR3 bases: TGTGCCAGCAGTTACATCGGGGGGGCCTACAATGAGCAGTTCTTC. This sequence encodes CASSYIGGAYNEQFF.

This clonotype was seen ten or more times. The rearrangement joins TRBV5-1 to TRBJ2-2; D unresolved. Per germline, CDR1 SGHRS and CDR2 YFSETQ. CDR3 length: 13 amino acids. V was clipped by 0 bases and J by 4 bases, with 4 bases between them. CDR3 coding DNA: TGCGCCAGCAGCTTGGTTGGCACCGGGGAGCTGTTTTTT. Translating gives CASSLVGTGELFF.

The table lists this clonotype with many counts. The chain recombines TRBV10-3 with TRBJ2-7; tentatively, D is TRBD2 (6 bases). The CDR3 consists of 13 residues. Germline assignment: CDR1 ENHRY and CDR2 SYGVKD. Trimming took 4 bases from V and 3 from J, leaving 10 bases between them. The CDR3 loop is CAISGTGDYEQYF. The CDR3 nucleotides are TGTGCCATCAGTGGGACGGGGGACTACGAGCAGTACTTC.

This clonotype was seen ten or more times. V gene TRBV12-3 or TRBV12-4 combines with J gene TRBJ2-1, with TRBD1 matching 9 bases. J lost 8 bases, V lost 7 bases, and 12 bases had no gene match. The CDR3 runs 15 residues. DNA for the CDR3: TGTGCCAGCACCCCGGGACAGGGTCTATGGTATGAGCAGTTCTTC. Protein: CASTPGQGLWYEQFF.

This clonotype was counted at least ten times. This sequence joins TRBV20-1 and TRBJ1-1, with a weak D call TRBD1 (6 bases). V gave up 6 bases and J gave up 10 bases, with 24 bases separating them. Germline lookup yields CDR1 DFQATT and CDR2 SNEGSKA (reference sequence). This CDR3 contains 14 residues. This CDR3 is CSAAPMGGQSPAFF. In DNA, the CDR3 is TGCAGTGCAGCCCCCATGGGGGGGCAATCCCCAGCTTTCTTT.

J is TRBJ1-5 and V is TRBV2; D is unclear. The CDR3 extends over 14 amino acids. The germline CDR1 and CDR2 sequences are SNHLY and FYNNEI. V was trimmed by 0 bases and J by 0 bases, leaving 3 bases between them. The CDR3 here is CASSEAASNQPQHF. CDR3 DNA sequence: TGTGCCAGCAGTGAAGCGGCTAGCAATCAGCCCCAGCATTTT.

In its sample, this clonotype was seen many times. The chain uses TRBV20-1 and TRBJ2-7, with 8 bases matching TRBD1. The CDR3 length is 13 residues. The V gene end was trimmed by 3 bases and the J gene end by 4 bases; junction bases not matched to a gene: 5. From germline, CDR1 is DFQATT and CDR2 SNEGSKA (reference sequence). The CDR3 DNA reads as TGCAGTGCTAGTCAGGGGGCTGGGTACGAGCAGTACTTC. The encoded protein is CSASQGAGYEQYF.

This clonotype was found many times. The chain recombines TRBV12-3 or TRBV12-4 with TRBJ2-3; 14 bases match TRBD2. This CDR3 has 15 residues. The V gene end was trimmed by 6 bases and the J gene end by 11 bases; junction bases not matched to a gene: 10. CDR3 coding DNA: TGTGCCAGCAGCCGCCCCGGGACTAGCGGGAGCTTGCAGTATTTT. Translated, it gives CASSRPGTSGSLQYF.

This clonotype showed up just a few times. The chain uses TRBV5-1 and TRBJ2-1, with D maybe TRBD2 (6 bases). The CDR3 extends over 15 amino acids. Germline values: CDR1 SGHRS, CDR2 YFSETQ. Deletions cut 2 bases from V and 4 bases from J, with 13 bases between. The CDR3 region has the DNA TGCGCCAGCAGCTTTGCGGGAAAGGGATACAATGAGCAGTTCTTC. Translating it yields CASSFAGKGYNEQFF.

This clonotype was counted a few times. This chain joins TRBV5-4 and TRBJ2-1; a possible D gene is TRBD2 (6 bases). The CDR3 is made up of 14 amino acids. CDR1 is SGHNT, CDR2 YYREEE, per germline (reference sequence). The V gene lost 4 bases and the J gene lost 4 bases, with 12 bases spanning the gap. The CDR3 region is CASSPPAGYNEQFF. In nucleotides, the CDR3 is TGTGCCAGCAGCCCCCCCGCGGGATACAATGAGCAGTTCTTC. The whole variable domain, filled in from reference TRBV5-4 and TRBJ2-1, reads ETGVTQSPTHLIKTRGQQVTLRCSSQSGHNTVSWYQQALGQGPQFIFQYYREEENGRGNFPPRFSGLQFPNYSSELNVNALELDDSALYLCASSPPAGYNEQFFGPGTRLTVL.

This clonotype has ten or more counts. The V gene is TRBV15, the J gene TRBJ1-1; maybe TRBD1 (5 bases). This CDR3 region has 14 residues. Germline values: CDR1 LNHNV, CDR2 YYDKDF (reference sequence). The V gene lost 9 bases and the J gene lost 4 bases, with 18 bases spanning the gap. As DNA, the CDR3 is TGTGCCACGAAGGACATTAAGGGTTTCACTGAAGCTTTCTTT. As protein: CATKDIKGFTEAFF.

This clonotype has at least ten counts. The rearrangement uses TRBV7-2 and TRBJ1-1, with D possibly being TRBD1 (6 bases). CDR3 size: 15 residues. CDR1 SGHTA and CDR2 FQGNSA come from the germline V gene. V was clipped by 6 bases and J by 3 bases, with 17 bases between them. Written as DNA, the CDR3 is TGTGCCAGCAGTTACGACGGGGGGCCCGACACTGAAGCTTTCTTT. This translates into CASSYDGGPDTEAFF.

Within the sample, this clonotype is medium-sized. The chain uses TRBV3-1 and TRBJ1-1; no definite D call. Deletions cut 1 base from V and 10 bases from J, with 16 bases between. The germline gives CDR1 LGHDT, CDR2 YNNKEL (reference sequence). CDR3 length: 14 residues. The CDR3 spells CASSQVPGILGAFF. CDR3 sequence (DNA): TGTGCCAGCAGCCAAGTTCCGGGGATCCTTGGAGCTTTCTTT.

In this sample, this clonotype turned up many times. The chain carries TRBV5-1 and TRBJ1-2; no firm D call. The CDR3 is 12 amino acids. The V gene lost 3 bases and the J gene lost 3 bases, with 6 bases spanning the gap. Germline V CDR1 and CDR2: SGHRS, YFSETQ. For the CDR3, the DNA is TGCGCCAGCAGCTGGGAAGACTATGGCTACACCTTC. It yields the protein CASSWEDYGYTF. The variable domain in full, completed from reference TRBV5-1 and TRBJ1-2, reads KAGVTQTPRYLIKTRGQQVTLSCSPISGHRSVSWYQQTPGQGLQFLFEYFSETQRNKGNFPGRFSGRQFSNSRSEMNVSTLELGDSALYLCASSWEDYGYTFGSGTRLTVV.

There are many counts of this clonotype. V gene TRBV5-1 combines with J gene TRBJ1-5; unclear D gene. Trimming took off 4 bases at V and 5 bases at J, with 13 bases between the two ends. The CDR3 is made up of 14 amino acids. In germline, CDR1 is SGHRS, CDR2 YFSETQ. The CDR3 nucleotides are TGCGCCAGCAGCCCGGGAGGGAACGATCAGCCCCAGCATTTT. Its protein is CASSPGGNDQPQHF.